The 19 T cell receptor beta chains listed next were all sequenced from one sample in a study of technical replicates of blood from several donors. The assay was immunoSEQ multiplex PCR, and TCRdb's table has in-frame clones only and misses some. The sample consists of under 85,000 clones, roughly 92% of them appearing once. The source material was T cells isolated from PBMCs. The receptors were gathered from a human donor in good health.

The chain combines TRBV7-2 with TRBJ2-7, with 15 bases that match TRBD2. The CDR3 is 16 residues long. V shed 5 bases, J shed 3 bases, and the junction held 5 bases outside the gene matches. Germline assignment: CDR1 SGHTA and CDR2 FQGNSA. The CDR3 protein is CASSPSGLAGGYEQYF. CDR3 nucleotide sequence: TGTGCCAGCAGCCCATCGGGACTAGCGGGGGGCTACGAGCAGTACTTC.

This chain joins TRBV2 and TRBJ1-4, with 7 positions matching TRBD1. CDR3 length: 14 residues. The V and J ends lost 5 bases and 7 bases, in that order; junction bases with no gene match: 7. Per germline, CDR1 SNHLY and CDR2 FYNNEI. The CDR3: CASSTTGSGEKLFF. CDR3 coding DNA: TGTGCCAGCAGTACGACAGGGTCGGGTGAAAAACTGTTTTTT.

The chain employs TRBV5-4 and TRBJ1-2; D may be TRBD1 (5 bases). Germline CDR1 and CDR2: SGHNT and YYREEE (reference sequence). V lost 7 bases, J lost 7 bases, and 11 bases lay in between. The CDR3 length is 11 residues. The CDR3 DNA follows: TGTGCCAGCCGGACATCGGGTGGCTACACCTTC. This encodes CASRTSGGYTF.

This rearrangement joins TRBV27 to TRBJ2-7; TRBD1 might be the D (5 bases). CDR1 is MNHEY, CDR2 SMNVEV, per germline (reference sequence). The V end lost 0 bases, the J end lost 3 bases, and 21 bases lay between the germline ends. The CDR3 covers 18 residues. The CDR3 region is CASSLSKGSGMIFYEQYF. CDR3 bases: TGTGCCAGCAGTTTATCGAAGGGATCAGGGATGATCTTCTACGAGCAGTACTTC.

The rearrangement uses TRBV5-1 and TRBJ1-2, with a possible D match to TRBD1 (5 bases). The CDR3 is 16 amino acids. Germline V gives CDR1 SGHRS, CDR2 YFSETQ. V lost 0 bases and J 4 bases, leaving 16 bases between the germline ends. The CDR3 protein is CASSLDFRGGIYGYTF. CDR3 in DNA: TGCGCCAGCAGCTTGGATTTCCGGGGGGGGATCTATGGCTACACCTTC.

This chain connects TRBV7-9 to TRBJ1-1; 7 positions agree with TRBD1. The CDR3 extends over 13 amino acids. Trimming removed 5 bases from V and 1 base from J; junction bases left unmatched: 1. Germline V gene data show CDR1 as SEHNR and CDR2 as FQNEAQ (reference sequence). The CDR3 protein is CASSRQGNTEAFF. CDR3 bases: TGTGCCAGCAGCCGACAGGGGAACACTGAAGCTTTCTTT.

The rearrangement uses TRBV5-1 and TRBJ1-2; maybe TRBD1 (5 bases). V shed 0 bases and J shed 8 bases, with 11 bases lying between them. Germline lookup yields CDR1 SGHRS and CDR2 YFSETQ. The CDR3 has 13 amino acids. CDR3 coding DNA: TGCGCCAGCAGCTTGGTGGTTAGGGGCGGCTACACCTTC. It codes for CASSLVVRGGYTF.

The chain links TRBV5-1 to TRBJ1-4; 10 bases agree with TRBD1. The CDR3 is 15 amino acids. CDR1 is SGHRS, CDR2 YFSETQ, per germline. With 4 bases clipped from V and 8 bases from J, the junction kept 8 bases outside the gene matches. This CDR3 is CASSIWGTGDEKLFF. CDR3 DNA sequence: TGCGCCAGCAGCATCTGGGGGACAGGGGACGAAAAACTGTTTTTT.

The chain has TRBV13 and TRBJ2-7, with D tentatively TRBD1 (7 bases). The CDR3 totals 17 residues. Germline CDR1 PRHDT, CDR2 FYEKMQ (reference sequence). Trimming cost V 5 bases and J 2 bases, with 22 bases left between them. The CDR3: CASSTPGGRGTAYEQYF. For the CDR3, the DNA is TGTGCCAGCAGCACCCCAGGGGGTCGGGGGACCGCCTACGAGCAGTACTTC.

Remarks on this clone: Other DNA variants within this sample encode the same CDR3. The chain recombines TRBV7-9 with TRBJ2-1; D gene ambiguous. The V end was cut by 3 bases, the J end by 10 bases, with 10 bases between. Germline loops: CDR1 SEHNR, CDR2 FQNEAQ (reference sequence). The CDR3 is 12 residues long. CDR3 DNA: TGTGCCAGCAGCTTTCAAGGAGCAGAGCAGTTCTTC. Its protein product is CASSFQGAEQFF.

This chain links TRBV28 with TRBJ1-2; TRBD1 matches at 9 bases. The ends lost 3 bases at V and 3 bases at J; junction bases unmatched: 11. Germline V gene sequence: CDR1 MDHEN, CDR2 SYDVKM. The CDR3 sequence is 17 residues long. CDR3 coding DNA: TGTGCCAGCAGTTTCTGGGGACAGGGTACCTCGGACTATGGCTACACCTTC. Its protein product is CASSFWGQGTSDYGYTF.

The J gene is TRBJ1-2, the V gene TRBV4-1; a possible D gene is TRBD1 (5 bases). CDR1 and CDR2 from the germline V gene are MGHRA and YSYEKL. V was shortened by 1 base and J by 4 bases, with 19 bases between the two germline ends. This CDR3 comprises 17 residues. This CDR3 is CASSQGPWGGSGYGYTF. Written as DNA, the CDR3 is TGCGCCAGCAGCCAAGGACCATGGGGGGGAAGCGGCTATGGCTACACCTTC.

This sequence joins TRBV27 and TRBJ2-7; the match to TRBD1 covers 10 bases. V lost 11 bases and J lost 2; bases outside the gene matches: 3. CDR1 is MNHEY, CDR2 SMNVEV, per germline (reference sequence). This CDR3 has 12 residues. CDR3 protein: CAAGTGAYEQYF. In nucleotides, the CDR3 is TGTGCCGCCGGGACAGGGGCCTACGAGCAGTACTTC.

The chain employs TRBV7-9 and TRBJ2-1; D remains unclear. This CDR3 spans 15 amino acids. Trimming stripped 2 bases from V and 6 bases from J, with 14 bases between. Germline V CDR1 and CDR2: SEHNR, FQNEAQ (reference sequence). For the CDR3, the DNA is TGTGCCAGCAGCTTATTGAGATCCCAGGCCAATGAGCAGTTCTTC. It yields the protein CASSLLRSQANEQFF.

V is TRBV10-3 and J is TRBJ1-1; 8 bases are shared with TRBD1. Germline V gene data show CDR1 as ENHRY and CDR2 as SYGVKD. V shed 2 bases and J 0 bases; nucleotides not matched to a gene: 2. The CDR3 covers 15 residues. This CDR3 reads CAISERTGMNTEAFF. In DNA form, the CDR3 reads TGTGCCATCAGTGAGCGGACAGGGATGAACACTGAAGCTTTCTTT.

The chain has TRBV4-1 and TRBJ2-7; D might be TRBD2 (5 bases). V was shortened by 0 bases and J by 2 bases, with 11 bases between the two germline ends. The germline CDR1 and CDR2 sequences are MGHRA and YSYEKL. There are 15 residues in the CDR3. CDR3 amino acids: CASSQETGETYEQYF. In DNA, the CDR3 is TGCGCCAGCAGCCAAGAGACCGGGGAAACCTACGAGCAGTACTTC.

J is TRBJ2-1 and V is TRBV5-8; D not resolved. Per germline, CDR1 SGHTS and CDR2 YDEGEE. Between the trimmed V and J ends, which lost 3 bases and 7 bases, there was a span of 8 bases. CDR3 length: 12 amino acids. The CDR3 here is CASSYPTNEQFF. In DNA form, the CDR3 reads TGTGCCAGCAGCTATCCCACTAATGAGCAGTTCTTC.

A single count supports this clone. CDR3: CASSHLLNRDRDTEAFF. CDR3 sequence (DNA): TGCGCCAGCAGCCATTTACTAAACCGGGACAGAGACACTGAAGCTTTCTTT. The chain recombines TRBV4-1 with TRBJ1-1; 7 nucleotides agree with TRBD1. Germline V gene sequence: CDR1 MGHRA, CDR2 YSYEKL. The CDR3 loop spans 17 amino acids. The J segment lost 3 bases and the V segment lost 3 bases, leaving 13 bases of the junction unmatched.

The chain combines TRBV5-6 with TRBJ2-6; D is ambiguous. V was clipped by 2 bases and J by 2 bases, with 5 bases between them. Germline lookup yields CDR1 SGHDT and CDR2 YYEEEE. This CDR3 comprises 14 residues. CDR3 in DNA: TGTGCCAGCAGCTTCAGTGCTGGGGCCAACGTCCTGACTTTC. It encodes CASSFSAGANVLTF.